This is a list of T cell receptor beta chains from one sample in a study of blood T cell repertoires in COVID-19. Repertoires were generated with immunoSEQ multiplex PCR, while TCRdb's copy carries only in-frame clones and drops some. Of hundreds of thousands of clones detected, around 85% appear once; the ten largest clones hold around 2%. The sequenced sample consisted of PBMCs or T cells enriched from blood (not recorded which). These receptors originate from a woman in her 30s who had been exposed to COVID-19. Each CDR3 is given with its conserved first and last residue. Fields, in order: D gene, J gene, CDR3 length, clone size, V gene, CDR3 DNA, CDR3 protein. A D gene is named only where the DNA matches it firmly. Some rows mark clone size as missing; the rest say once, few, many or name a class of expanded clone.

TRBD1 | TRBJ1-2 | 14 | - | TRBV7-9 | TGTGCCAGCAGCCTGACAGGGGGTAACTATGGCTACACCTTC | CASSLTGGNYGYTF
- | TRBJ2-7 | 11 | once | TRBV5-1 | TGCGCCAGCAGCTTAAACAACGAGCAGTACTTC | CASSLNNEQYF
TRBD2 | TRBJ2-1 | 16 | - | TRBV30 | TGTGCCTGGAGTGGGGCTAGCGGGGGCCTATACAATGAGCAGTTCTTC | CAWSGASGGLYNEQFF
- | TRBJ2-7 | 16 | - | TRBV4-2 | TGTGCCAGCAGCCAAATACCGACAGTAACCTCCTACGAGCAGTACTTC | CASSQIPTVTSYEQYF
- | TRBJ2-7 | 13 | - | TRBV27 | TGTGCCAGCAGTTTAATGCAGGGTAACGAGCAGTACTTC | CASSLMQGNEQYF
- | TRBJ2-7 | 14 | few | TRBV6-5 | TGTGCCAGCAGTTACTCGACGGGTCTCTACGAGCAGTACTTC | CASSYSTGLYEQYF
TRBD1 | TRBJ1-1 | 16 | - | TRBV5-4 | TGTGCCAGCAGCGGGACAGGGCGTGGGAGGAACACTGAAGCTTTCTTT | CASSGTGRGRNTEAFF
TRBD1 | TRBJ1-2 | 15 | - | TRBV7-2 | TGTGCCAGCAGCTCTAGGACAGGCGCTAACTATGGCTACACCTTC | CASSSRTGANYGYTF
TRBD1 | TRBJ2-1 | 17 | - | TRBV2 | TGTGCCAGATACTACAGGGGGAGTGGAGTCGTTTACAGTGAGCAGTTCTTC | CARYYRGSGVVYSEQFF
- | TRBJ2-7 | 14 | - | TRBV5-1 | TGCGCCAGCAGCGTGGACAGTTCTGGATACGAGCAGTACTTC | CASSVDSSGYEQYF
- | TRBJ2-7 | 15 | - | TRBV3-1/TRBV3-2 | TGTGCCAGCAGCCCAGGAGGGAGCGTCTCCTACGAGCAGTACTTC | CASSPGGSVSYEQYF
- | TRBJ2-2 | 14 | once | TRBV27 | TGTGCCAGCAGTGAGGCCCGCTCTCAGATTGGGCTGTTTTTT | CASSEARSQIGLFF
TRBD2 | TRBJ2-1 | 17 | - | TRBV9 | TGTGCCAGCAGCCCCCGGACTAGCGGAAAGGTCTACAATGAGCAGTTCTTC | CASSPRTSGKVYNEQFF
TRBD1 | TRBJ2-7 | 14 | - | TRBV10-3 | TGTGCCATCAGTGATGACAGGGGCTCCTACGAGCAGTACTTC | CAISDDRGSYEQYF
- | TRBJ2-5 | 14 | - | TRBV3-1/TRBV3-2 | TGTGCCAGCAGCCAAGATCCAGGGAAAGAGACCCAGTACTTC | CASSQDPGKETQYF
- | TRBJ1-5 | 13 | - | TRBV7-6 | TGTGCCAGCAGCGCTGACACATATCAGCCCCAGCATTTT | CASSADTYQPQHF
- | TRBJ1-1 | 15 | - | TRBV28 | TGTGCCAGCAGTTTGACTGGGGGCGCGGACACTGAAGCTTTCTTT | CASSLTGGADTEAFF
- | TRBJ1-1 | 15 | - | TRBV5-1 | TGCGCCAGCAGCTTTGATAGTGGTTGGAACACTGAAGCTTTCTTT | CASSFDSGWNTEAFF
- | TRBJ2-7 | 21 | - | TRBV12-5 | TGTGCTAGTGGTTTGTGGTTGAACAGGGAAAATTCCGGGGGGAGCTCCTACGAGCAGTACTTC | CASGLWLNRENSGGSSYEQYF
- | TRBJ2-1 | 15 | - | TRBV6-2/TRBV6-3 | TGTGCCAGCAGTTACTTGGTTAGCTCCTACAATGAGCAGTTCTTC | CASSYLVSSYNEQFF
- | TRBJ1-2 | 15 | - | TRBV5-1 | TGCGCCAGCAGCGCGCTAGAACAGGGTGCCTATGGCTACACCTTC | CASSALEQGAYGYTF
- | TRBJ2-5 | 13 | once | TRBV7-2 | TGTGCCAGCCCCAAAGGAGGGAGAGAGACCCAGTACTTC | CASPKGGRETQYF
- | TRBJ1-2 | 15 | - | TRBV9 | TGTGCCAGCAGCGTAGGGAGAGGGACTAACTATGGCTACACCTTC | CASSVGRGTNYGYTF
TRBD1 | TRBJ2-2 | 17 | - | TRBV25-1 | TGTGCCAGCAGTGAATACTGGACAGGGAGTGTCACCGGGGAGCTGTTTTTT | CASSEYWTGSVTGELFF
- | TRBJ1-1 | 14 | - | TRBV9 | TGTGCCAGCAGCGTTGGACAGCTGAACACTGAAGCTTTCTTT | CASSVGQLNTEAFF
TRBD1 | TRBJ1-5 | 20 | - | TRBV5-4 | TGTGCCAGCAGCCCCGCCAGGGGGGCCCCGCGTCCCTTAGAAGGTCAGCCCCAGCATTTT | CASSPARGAPRPLEGQPQHF
- | TRBJ1-1 | 13 | - | TRBV10-2 | TGCGCCAGCAGTCCGATGACAGGCGCCGGAGCTTTCTTT | CASSPMTGAGAFF
- | TRBJ2-1 | 13 | few | TRBV9 | TGTGCCAGCAGCACAGCAGTCTACAATGAGCAGTTCTTC | CASSTAVYNEQFF
- | TRBJ1-5 | 15 | once | TRBV3-1/TRBV3-2 | TGTGCCAGCAGCCTGGGACTTTATAGCAATCAGCCCCAGCATTTT | CASSLGLYSNQPQHF